The next 10 T cell receptor beta chains were all read from a single sample in a study of cytomegalovirus exposure and HLA in healthy donors. The PCR was carried out with 60 Vbeta primers and 13 Jbeta primers. The method was immunoSEQ multiplex PCR; TCRdb's version includes in-frame clones alone and lacks a portion of them. The sample consists of 160,000 or so clones, around 78% of them appearing once. The sequenced sample was PBMCs. The receptors derive from a woman aged 40 to 50 in good health and CMV-seronegative.

V gene TRBV6-5 combines with J gene TRBJ1-1, with D tentatively TRBD1 (5 bases). The germline CDR1 and CDR2 sequences are MNHEY and SVGAGI. The CDR3 has 14 residues. With 6 bases removed from V and 4 bases from J, the gap between germline ends came to 15 bases. The chain's CDR3 is CASRTRQPGTEAFF. The CDR3 DNA follows: TGTGCCAGCAGGACGAGACAGCCAGGCACTGAAGCTTTCTTT.

The genes are TRBV11-2 and TRBJ1-2; D remains ambiguous. This CDR3 spans 13 amino acids. Trimming took off 5 bases at V and 2 bases at J, with 9 bases between the two ends. Looked up from germline, CDR1 is SGHAT and CDR2 is FQNNGV. DNA of the CDR3: TGTGCCAGCAGCGCCGGACTCAACTATGGCTACACCTTC. Translation gives CASSAGLNYGYTF.

The V and J genes are TRBV5-6 and TRBJ2-5; a weak D match, TRBD1 (5 bases). The better agreement between TRBJ2-7 and the DNA end casts doubt on the J call. The germline CDR1 and CDR2 sequences are SGHDT and YYEEEE. CDR3 length: 15 amino acids. The CDR3 loop is CASSQAGKGWSEQYF. The CDR3 nucleotides read TGTGCCAGCAGTCAAGCCGGCAAGGGGTGGAGCGAGCAGTACTTC.

This clone occurred once. The sample carries other DNA sequences with the same CDR3. This chain connects TRBV6-1 to TRBJ2-7, with D possibly matching TRBD2 (5 bases). This CDR3 has 13 residues. CDR1 MNHNS and CDR2 SASEGT come from the germline V gene. Deletions cut 5 bases from V and 3 bases from J, with 11 bases between. The CDR3 loop is CASSIARDYEQYF. Written as DNA, the CDR3 is TGTGCCAGCAGTATCGCACGGGACTACGAGCAGTACTTC.

This clone was seen only a few times. The chain employs TRBV10-2 and TRBJ2-1; TRBD1 is a possible D gene (6 bases). V lost 9 bases and J lost 14, with 35 bases in between. From germline, CDR1 is WSHSY and CDR2 SAAADI. This CDR3 spans 17 amino acids. The CDR3 DNA follows: TGCGCCAGTATCGACTCGGACAGCATTCACCATTCCGAAAAAGAGTTCTTC. The encoded protein is CASIDSDSIHHSEKEFF.

This chain joins TRBV4-1 and TRBJ1-2; unclear D gene. The CDR3 runs to 12 residues. V lost 1 base to trimming and J lost 5 bases, with 5 bases between them. Germline V lookup: CDR1 MGHRA, CDR2 YSYEKL. The chain's CDR3 is CASSQVGYGYTF. CDR3 coding DNA: TGCGCCAGCAGCCAAGTCGGGTATGGCTACACCTTC.

The rearrangement uses TRBV2 and TRBJ1-5; D is possibly TRBD1 (6 bases). V gave up 6 bases and J gave up 5 bases, with 14 bases separating them. The germline V gene encodes CDR1 SNHLY and CDR2 FYNNEI. This CDR3 comprises 14 residues. CDR3 sequence reads: CASRPRGGDQPQHF. The CDR3 nucleotides read TGTGCCAGCAGACCAAGAGGGGGAGATCAGCCCCAGCATTTT.

The rearrangement joins TRBV7-3 to TRBJ1-1, with D possibly matching TRBD1 (5 bases). This CDR3 has 15 amino acids. V dropped 2 bases and J dropped 1 base, with 11 bases sitting between them. Germline assignment: CDR1 SGHTA and CDR2 FQGTGA. CDR3 amino acids: CASSLGGGGNTEAFF. The DNA for the CDR3 is TGTGCCAGCAGCTTAGGTGGGGGGGGGAACACTGAAGCTTTCTTT.

The V and J genes are TRBV6-5 and TRBJ2-1; TRBD1 matches at 9 bases. Looked up from germline, CDR1 is MNHEY and CDR2 is SVGAGI. This CDR3 has 13 residues. The V and J ends lost 6 bases and 6 bases, in that order; junction bases with no gene match: 3. The CDR3 here is CASRGTGLNEQFF. In nucleotides, the CDR3 is TGTGCCAGCAGAGGGACAGGGCTCAATGAGCAGTTCTTC.

The chain recombines TRBV7-3 with TRBJ2-6, with TRBD2 identical over 7 bases. V gave up 2 bases and J gave up 0 bases; unmatched junction bases: 7. The germline CDR1 and CDR2 sequences are SGHTA and FQGTGA. The CDR3 runs to 18 residues. The CDR3 loop is CASSLRGDGYSGANVLTF. CDR3 bases: TGTGCCAGCAGCTTACGGGGGGACGGTTACTCTGGGGCCAACGTCCTGACTTTC.